These 8 T cell receptor beta chains share one sample of origin, sequenced in a study of T cell responses to AZD1222 COVID-19 vaccine. Only in-frame clones appear in the TCRdb table, and some are missing; sequencing was by immunoSEQ multiplex PCR. Found here are about 180,000 clones, 88% of them singletons; the top ten hold more than 0.4%. Sample: peripheral blood, taken on day 0 of AZD1222 vaccination. Receptors were obtained from an adult in good health.

The chain couples TRBV5-4 to TRBJ1-2; D is unclear. V was clipped by 1 base and J by 3 bases, with 7 bases between them. This CDR3 region has 13 residues. Germline lookup yields CDR1 SGHNT and CDR2 YYREEE (reference sequence). The DNA of the CDR3 is TGTGCCAGCAGCTTGAGTGGGGACTATGGCTACACCTTC. This sequence encodes CASSLSGDYGYTF.

The chain has TRBV18 and TRBJ1-1; possibly TRBD1 for D (5 bases). This CDR3 spans 14 amino acids. V was clipped by 7 bases and J by 2 bases, with 14 bases between them. Germline V gene sequence: CDR1 KGHSH, CDR2 LQKENI. The CDR3 loop reads CASYSGGVNTEAFF. CDR3 DNA: TGTGCCAGCTATTCGGGGGGGGTTAACACTGAAGCTTTCTTT.

The chain has TRBV5-1 and TRBJ2-2, with D possibly matching TRBD2 (6 bases). This CDR3 is built from 15 residues. The V end lost 1 base, the J end lost 3 bases, and 10 bases lay between the germline ends. Germline CDR1 is SGHRS and CDR2 is YFSETQ. The CDR3 coding sequence is TGCGCCAGCAGCTTGATGGGGGGAGACACCGGGGAGCTGTTTTTT. This sequence encodes CASSLMGGDTGELFF.

For the CDR3, the DNA is TGTGCCAGCAGTGTGGACCTGGGAAGAGGTTTCTTT. It translates to CASSVDLGRGFF. The rearrangement links TRBV2 to TRBJ1-1; D is undetermined. The CDR3 sequence is 12 residues long. Germline CDR1 is SNHLY and CDR2 is FYNNEI. V lost 4 bases, J lost 13 bases, and 16 bases lay in between.

V and J are TRBV24-1 and TRBJ1-2; D ambiguous. The germline CDR1 and CDR2 sequences are KGHDR and SFDVKD. Trimming took 2 bases from V and 3 from J, leaving 3 bases between them. There are 12 residues in the CDR3. This chain's CDR3 is CATSDWDYGYTF. The CDR3 DNA reads as TGTGCCACCAGTGATTGGGACTATGGCTACACCTTC.

The V gene is TRBV6-2 or TRBV6-3, the J gene TRBJ1-5; D gene ambiguous. The ends were cut back, 2 bases at V and 6 bases at J, with 14 bases in the middle. The CDR3 extends over 15 amino acids. Germline CDR1 is MNHEY and CDR2 is SVGEGT. CDR3 in DNA: TGTGCCAGCAGTTACGGTCAGGTAGCAGGTCAGCCCCAGCATTTT. Its translation: CASSYGQVAGQPQHF.

This chain connects TRBV27 to TRBJ2-5, with D possibly being TRBD1 (6 bases). There are 16 residues in the CDR3. V dropped 2 bases and J dropped 0 bases, with 13 bases sitting between them. CDR1 is MNHEY, CDR2 SMNVEV, per germline (reference sequence). As DNA, the CDR3 is TGTGCCAGCAGTTTACTGGGGGCATTGTACCAAGAGACCCAGTACTTC. It is translated as CASSLLGALYQETQYF.

This clone was picked up a small number of times. The chain uses TRBV5-1 and TRBJ2-7; 14 bases agree with TRBD2. From germline, CDR1 is SGHRS and CDR2 YFSETQ. The CDR3 runs 16 residues. V was pared by 4 bases and J by 5 bases, with 8 bases of the junction left unmatched. CDR3 loop: CASSPGTSGSAHEQYF. Written as DNA, the CDR3 is TGCGCCAGCAGCCCAGGGACTAGCGGGAGTGCCCACGAGCAGTACTTC. The variable domain in full, completed from reference TRBV5-1 and TRBJ2-7, reads KAGVTQTPRYLIKTRGQQVTLSCSPISGHRSVSWYQQTPGQGLQFLFEYFSETQRNKGNFPGRFSGRQFSNSRSEMNVSTLELGDSALYLCASSPGTSGSAHEQYFGPGTRLTVT.